These 26 T cell receptor beta chains originate from one sample sequenced in a study of blood T cell repertoires in COVID-19. Assay used: immunoSEQ multiplex PCR; TCRdb lists only in-frame clones, some missing. The top ten clones hold over 2.5% of a sample with tens of thousands of clones, approximately 86% of them seen once. Material: peripheral blood. The source of these receptors is a woman between 50 and 59 years old with active or convalescent COVID-19.

The chain uses TRBV2 and TRBJ2-3; 12 bases fit TRBD2. Germline CDR1 and CDR2: SNHLY and FYNNEI. V lost 6 bases to trimming and J lost 1 base; unmatched junction nucleotides: 14. This CDR3 spans 19 amino acids. The CDR3 DNA is TGTGCCAGCAGCGTCCCGGGGCTAGCGGGGGGGCGGGGCACAGATACGCAGTATTTT. Translation: CASSVPGLAGGRGTDTQYF.

The chain combines TRBV30 with TRBJ2-1; 9 positions match TRBD2. V shed 4 bases and J 3 bases; nucleotides not matched to a gene: 7. There are 15 residues in the CDR3. Germline CDR1 reads GTSNPN; CDR2 reads SVGIG (reference sequence). CDR3 in amino acids: CAWNGASGDYNEQFF. DNA for the CDR3: TGTGCCTGGAATGGGGCTAGCGGGGACTACAATGAGCAGTTCTTC.

The V and J genes are TRBV5-4 and TRBJ1-2; tentative D call: TRBD1 (5 bases). CDR1 SGHNT and CDR2 YYREEE come from the germline V gene (reference sequence). V was clipped by 0 bases and J by 5 bases, with 17 bases between them. The CDR3 length is 16 residues. The CDR3: CASSLGQGTYQYGYTF. Here the CDR3 DNA reads TGTGCCAGCAGCTTGGGGCAGGGTACTTACCAGTATGGCTACACCTTC.

The chain recombines TRBV9 with TRBJ2-7; maybe TRBD1 (6 bases). Looked up from germline, CDR1 is SGDLS and CDR2 is YYNGEE. This CDR3 spans 14 amino acids. The germline V and J ends were trimmed by 1 base and 2 bases, with 10 bases remaining between them. CDR3 in DNA: TGTGCCAGCAGCGTATTCGAGGGGGCCTACGAGCAGTACTTC. Amino acids: CASSVFEGAYEQYF.

The chain couples TRBV23-1 to TRBJ1-2; 7 bases are a match to TRBD1. TRBV23-1 belongs to the ORF category, with a function that is uncertain. The J segment lost 4 bases and the V segment lost 3 bases, leaving 11 bases of the junction unmatched. This CDR3 region has 16 residues. In DNA form, the CDR3 reads TGCGCCAGCAGTCAGCCAAAACAGGGGCGCCTCTATGGCTACACCTTC. This encodes CASSQPKQGRLYGYTF.

This chain connects TRBV7-9 to TRBJ2-7; D gene ambiguous. Trimming cost V 1 base and J 6 bases, with 13 bases left between them. The CDR3 has 14 amino acids. In germline, CDR1 is SEHNR, CDR2 FQNEAQ (reference sequence). CDR3 in DNA: TGTGCCAGCAGCTTAGAGAACACCCCGGGCGAGCAGTACTTC. Its protein is CASSLENTPGEQYF.

The gene calls are TRBV19 and TRBJ2-7; 7 nucleotides agree with TRBD1. Per the germline V gene, CDR1 is LNHDA and CDR2 is SQIVND (reference sequence). This CDR3 has 13 amino acids. V trimming: 2 bases; J trimming: 7 bases; junction bases outside the gene matches: 5. The CDR3 sequence: CASSIQGVGEQYF. The CDR3 DNA reads as TGTGCCAGTAGTATACAGGGGGTTGGGGAGCAGTACTTC.

The V call is TRBV10-1, the J call TRBJ2-3, with 8 positions matching TRBD2. This CDR3 is built from 16 residues. Germline V gene lookup returns CDR1 WNHNN and CDR2 SYGVQD (reference sequence). V trimming: 3 bases; J trimming: 2 bases; junction bases outside the gene matches: 7. This chain's CDR3 is CASSDGAGGDTDTQYF. Written as DNA, the CDR3 is TGCGCCAGCAGTGATGGGGCGGGGGGAGACACAGATACGCAGTATTTT.

The rearrangement joins TRBV27 to TRBJ2-1; the D is unclear. Per the germline V gene, CDR1 is MNHEY and CDR2 is SMNVEV (reference sequence). This CDR3 contains 14 residues. V was trimmed by 2 bases and J by 3 bases, leaving 8 bases between them. This CDR3 reads CASSLTQVYNEQFF. CDR3 nucleotide sequence: TGTGCCAGCAGTTTAACACAAGTCTACAATGAGCAGTTCTTC.

J is TRBJ2-7 and V is TRBV27; a weak D match, TRBD2 (6 bases). This CDR3 comprises 15 residues. V gave up 4 bases and J gave up 1 base, with 14 bases separating them. CDR1 and CDR2 (germline): MNHEY, SMNVEV (reference sequence). The DNA for the CDR3 is TGTGCCAGCAGTTACGGGGGATTTAGTTCCTACGAGCAGTACTTC. Protein: CASSYGGFSSYEQYF.

The V and J genes are TRBV12-3 or TRBV12-4 and TRBJ1-2, with 7 bases that match TRBD1. After removal of 5 bases from V and 7 bases from J, the junction contained 7 bases not matched to a gene. CDR3 size: 13 residues. The CDR3 spells CASSLGQESGYTF. DNA for the CDR3: TGTGCCAGCAGTCTTGGACAGGAGTCTGGCTACACCTTC.

This chain connects TRBV10-3 to TRBJ2-3, with D unclear. This CDR3 is 16 amino acids long. Trimming pared 2 bases from V and 2 bases from J, leaving 14 bases between. Germline CDR1 ENHRY, CDR2 SYGVKD. This chain's CDR3 is CAISEGGPGSTDTQYF. In nucleotides, the CDR3 is TGTGCCATCAGTGAGGGTGGGCCCGGTTCCACAGATACGCAGTATTTT.

The chain has TRBV3-1 (or the pseudogene TRBV3-2) and TRBJ2-6; D is possibly TRBD2 (7 bases). Germline CDR1 LGHDT, CDR2 YNNKEL (reference sequence). The length of the CDR3 is 16 residues. The V end was cut by 1 base, the J end by 2 bases, with 9 bases between. The CDR3 protein is CASSQGGGAGANVLTF. The CDR3 DNA is TGTGCCAGCAGCCAAGGAGGGGGGGCTGGGGCCAACGTCCTGACTTTC.

J is TRBJ2-3 and V is TRBV4-1, with 7 positions matching TRBD1. Germline V gene lookup returns CDR1 MGHRA and CDR2 YSYEKL. V lost 2 bases, J lost 2 bases, and 10 bases stayed unmatched. This CDR3 has 17 residues. The CDR3 coding sequence is TGCGCCAGCAGCCAAACCGGGACAGTCCTAAACACAGATACGCAGTATTTT. Translation gives CASSQTGTVLNTDTQYF.

This clone was recorded a few times. The V gene is TRBV5-4, the J gene TRBJ1-1; 10 bases fit TRBD1. The ends lost 3 bases at V and 3 bases at J; junction bases unmatched: 5. This CDR3 region has 15 residues. CDR1 and CDR2 from the germline V gene are SGHNT and YYREEE (reference sequence). The CDR3 DNA sequence: TGTGCCAGCAGCTACTCGGACAGGGGGGACACTGAAGCTTTCTTT. This encodes CASSYSDRGDTEAFF.

This chain links TRBV9 with TRBJ2-3; possible D gene TRBD2, 6 bases. Germline V gives CDR1 SGDLS, CDR2 YYNGEE. The CDR3 runs to 16 residues. Deletions cut 0 bases from V and 3 bases from J, with 14 bases between. This CDR3 reads CASSVAGGAFTDTQYF. CDR3 nucleotides: TGTGCCAGCAGCGTAGCCGGCGGGGCCTTTACAGATACGCAGTATTTT. Using reference TRBV9 and TRBJ2-3 for the parts outside the CDR3, the full variable domain is DSGVTQTPKHLITATGQRVTLRCSPRSGDLSVYWYQQSLDQGLQFLIQYYNGEERAKGNILERFSAQQFPDLHSELNLSSLELGDSALYFCASSVAGGAFTDTQYFGPGTRLTVL.

The rearrangement joins TRBV5-1 to TRBJ2-1; 8 positions match TRBD2. Germline trimming cut 4 bases from V and 5 bases from J; bases unmatched to any gene: 5. The germline gives CDR1 SGHRS, CDR2 YFSETQ. This CDR3 is 14 amino acids long. The CDR3 spells CASSPGTRNNEQFF. CDR3 nucleotide sequence: TGCGCCAGCAGCCCAGGGACTAGAAACAATGAGCAGTTCTTC. Filled out from reference TRBV5-1 and TRBJ2-1, the complete variable domain reads KAGVTQTPRYLIKTRGQQVTLSCSPISGHRSVSWYQQTPGQGLQFLFEYFSETQRNKGNFPGRFSGRQFSNSRSEMNVSTLELGDSALYLCASSPGTRNNEQFFGPGTRLTVL.

J is TRBJ1-5 and V is TRBV28; possibly TRBD1 for D (5 bases). V shed 5 bases and J shed 2 bases, with 13 bases lying between them. The CDR3 length is 15 residues. Germline CDR1 reads MDHEN; CDR2 reads SYDVKM. CDR3 coding DNA: TGTGCCAGCAGTCTCCGGGGGGAGGGCAATCAGCCCCAGCATTTT. It codes for CASSLRGEGNQPQHF.

The count of this clone is one. The chain couples TRBV11-2 to TRBJ2-1; 9 positions match TRBD1. The CDR3 length is 15 residues. Trimming removed 3 bases from V and 0 bases from J; junction bases left unmatched: 0. Germline assignment: CDR1 SGHAT and CDR2 FQNNGV. In DNA, the CDR3 is TGTGCCAGCAGCTTGACAGGGGGCTCCTACAATGAGCAGTTCTTC. Its protein product is CASSLTGGSYNEQFF.

This clone was found a few times. Here the CDR3 reads CASSGQNTEAFF. As DNA, the CDR3 is TGTGCCAGCAGCGGACAGAACACTGAAGCTTTCTTT. This sequence joins TRBV21-1 and TRBJ1-1; the D segment call TRBD1 is taken from the table without a DNA check. TRBV21-1 is marked as a pseudogene. The length of the CDR3 is 12 residues.

The J gene is TRBJ2-1, the V gene TRBV4-2; TRBD2 aligns across 10 bases. Germline trimming cut 3 bases from V and 10 bases from J; bases unmatched to any gene: 12. Germline V gene lookup returns CDR1 LGHNA and CDR2 YNFKEQ. This CDR3 is built from 16 residues. CDR3 loop: CASSHGGGTSEKEQFF. The CDR3 DNA follows: TGTGCCAGCAGCCATGGGGGGGGGACTAGCGAAAAAGAGCAGTTCTTC.

In the case of this clone: Germline is not matched at one junction end, which may reflect a read error. The V and J genes are TRBV6-1 and TRBJ1-2; no clear D gene. Germline lookup yields CDR1 MNHNS and CDR2 SASEGT. The CDR3 loop spans 14 amino acids. The CDR3: CASREGRRNYGYTF. DNA of the CDR3: TGTGCCAGCAGAGAAGGGCGGAGAAACTATGGCTACACCTTC.

The chain recombines TRBV15 with TRBJ1-1; TRBD1 aligns across 9 bases. CDR3 length equals 14 residues. V shed 8 bases and J 4 bases; nucleotides not matched to a gene: 8. In germline, CDR1 is LNHNV, CDR2 YYDKDF (reference sequence). CDR3 residues: CATATGGVITEAFF. The CDR3 DNA reads TGTGCCACCGCGACAGGGGGAGTGATCACTGAAGCTTTCTTT.

The chain recombines TRBV28 with TRBJ2-5; 9 bases agree with TRBD1. The CDR3 is 17 amino acids. V gave up 7 bases and J gave up 5 bases; unmatched junction bases: 17. Germline lookup yields CDR1 MDHEN and CDR2 SYDVKM. The DNA of the CDR3 is TGTGCCAGCAACCCCGTACAGGGGGCATCGCTGGGGGAGACCCAGTACTTC. Protein product: CASNPVQGASLGETQYF.

The genes are TRBV5-1 and TRBJ1-2; 10 nucleotides line up with TRBD1. This CDR3 has 16 amino acids. V trimming: 6 bases; J trimming: 4 bases; junction bases outside the gene matches: 12. Germline V gene sequence: CDR1 SGHRS, CDR2 YFSETQ. CDR3 loop: CASTPSGTGASYGYTF. CDR3 nucleotide sequence: TGCGCCAGCACACCTAGCGGGACAGGGGCGTCCTATGGCTACACCTTC.

The rearrangement joins TRBV27 to TRBJ1-2, with a weak D call TRBD1 (6 bases). The ends were cut back, 6 bases at V and 4 bases at J, with 12 bases in the middle. Germline CDR1 reads MNHEY; CDR2 reads SMNVEV (reference sequence). The CDR3 totals 13 residues. This chain's CDR3 is CASRLRGGYGYTF. CDR3 DNA: TGTGCCAGCAGGCTTAGGGGGGGCTATGGCTACACCTTC.